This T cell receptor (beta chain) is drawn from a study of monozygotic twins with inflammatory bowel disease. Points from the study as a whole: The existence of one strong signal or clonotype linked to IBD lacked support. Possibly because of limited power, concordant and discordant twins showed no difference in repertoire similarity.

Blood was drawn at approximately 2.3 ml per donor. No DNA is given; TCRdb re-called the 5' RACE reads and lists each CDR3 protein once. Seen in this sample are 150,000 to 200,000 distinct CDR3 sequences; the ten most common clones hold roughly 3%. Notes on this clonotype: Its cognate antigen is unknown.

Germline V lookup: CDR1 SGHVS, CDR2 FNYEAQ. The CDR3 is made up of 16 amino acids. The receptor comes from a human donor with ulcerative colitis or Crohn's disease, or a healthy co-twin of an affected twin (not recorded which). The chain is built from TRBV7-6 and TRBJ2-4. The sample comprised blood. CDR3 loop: CASSRPAAGEEPVQYF.